This section outlines one TCR beta chain sequence together with its context. Its antigen is undetermined. One junction end does not reproduce the germline sequence, and a read error may be involved. The sample comes from a study of CD8 T cells in ankylosing spondylitis. Broader study findings: Characteristic, it appeared, of ankylosing spondylitis blood was a TCR beta motif of roughly 8 highly homologous variants. Peripheral blood samples showed relatively rare disease-linked clones, and these clones were CD8+. Some motif variants had been reported before (in reactive arthritis synovial fluid and blood).

This CDR3 contains 14 residues. Germline lookup yields CDR1 KGHDR and CDR2 SFDVKD. In making TCR beta libraries, quantitative 5'-RACE with molecular barcodes was used. TCRdb fed the 5' RACE reads into MiXCR, producing one record per CDR3 protein. This sample has about 190,000 distinct CDR3 sequences; over 10% occur once, and the top ten carry approximately 10%. The specimen sequenced was blood, either unsorted or a sorted T cell fraction (not recorded which). This receptor was obtained from a female donor with ankylosing spondylitis or in good health (not recorded which). This chain uses TRBV24-1 with TRBJ1-2, with 8 bases matching TRBD1. The CDR3 region has the DNA TGTGCCACCAGTGACACGGACAGGGTCTATAGCTACACCTTC. It yields the protein CATSDTDRVYSYTF.